The 30 T cell receptor beta chains listed next were all sequenced from one sample in a study of cytomegalovirus exposure and HLA in healthy donors. Primers: 60 Vbeta forward and 13 Jbeta reverse. The method was immunoSEQ multiplex PCR; TCRdb's version includes in-frame clones alone and lacks a portion of them. The repertoire includes around 93,000 clones, 75% to 85% of them detected once, and 3% to 4% sits in the top ten. Material: PBMCs. The receptors stem from a young man in good health and CMV-seropositive.

The genes are TRBV6-6 and TRBJ1-1; D is unresolved. The CDR3 totals 12 residues. Trimming cost V 7 bases and J 0 bases, with 6 bases left between them. CDR1 is MNHNY and CDR2 is SVGAGI in the germline V gene (reference sequence). For the CDR3, the DNA is TGTGCCAGCACCTTTATGAACACTGAAGCTTTCTTT. This translates into CASTFMNTEAFF.

This clone was observed a handful of times. CDR3 sequence (DNA): TGCGCCAGCAGTCAATCCCCCGGACAGTTCTTC. Its protein product is CASSQSPGQFF. The chain joins TRBV23-1 to TRBJ1-2; unclear D gene. The better agreement between TRBJ2-1 and the DNA end casts doubt on the J call. TRBV23-1 is labeled an ORF, and its function is uncertain. CDR3 length: 11 residues.

The rearrangement joins TRBV18 to TRBJ2-1, with 9 bases that match TRBD2. V shed 3 bases and J 6 bases; nucleotides not matched to a gene: 24. Germline V gives CDR1 KGHSH, CDR2 LQKENI. The CDR3 length is 21 residues. The CDR3 bases are TGTGCCAGCTCACCGGAGCGGGGAGCCGGCGGGGGGGGAGATGAAAGCAATGAGCAGTTCTTC. Amino acids: CASSPERGAGGGGDESNEQFF.

The chain is built from TRBV6-5 and TRBJ2-2; tentative D call: TRBD2 (6 bases). Germline V gives CDR1 MNHEY, CDR2 SVGAGI. Trimming took off 6 bases at V and 6 bases at J, with 14 bases between the two ends. The CDR3 has 14 residues. CDR3 nucleotides: TGTGCCAGCAGAAAAATAACGGGGGCCGGGGAGCTGTTTTTT. Translating gives CASRKITGAGELFF.

The chain recombines TRBV28 with TRBJ2-3; 9 nucleotides match TRBD2. Per germline, CDR1 MDHEN and CDR2 SYDVKM. This CDR3 spans 16 amino acids. V lost 1 base and J lost 0; bases outside the gene matches: 2. The CDR3 loop is CASSLLLAGSTDTQYF. CDR3 bases: TGTGCCAGCAGTTTATTGCTAGCGGGGAGCACAGATACGCAGTATTTT.

V is TRBV7-8 and J is TRBJ2-3; TRBD2 aligns across 9 bases. The V and J ends lost 1 base and 3 bases, in that order; junction bases with no gene match: 2. This CDR3 has 15 amino acids. Germline-derived CDR1 and CDR2 are SGHVS and FQNEAQ. CDR3 protein: CASSLVAGVTDTQYF. DNA of the CDR3: TGTGCCAGCAGCTTAGTAGCGGGAGTAACAGATACGCAGTATTTT. Complete variable domain (other parts from reference TRBV7-8 and TRBJ2-3): GAGVSQSPRYKVAKRGQDVALRCDPISGHVSLFWYQQALGQGPEFLTYFQNEAQLDKSGLPSDRFFAERPEGSVSTLKIQRTQQEDSAVYLCASSLVAGVTDTQYFGPGTRLTVL.

This clone was recorded a few times. The J gene is TRBJ2-2, the V gene TRBV5-4; 8 nucleotides align to TRBD1. The CDR3 has 16 amino acids. V lost 2 bases and J lost 3; bases outside the gene matches: 6. Germline-derived CDR1 and CDR2 are SGHNT and YYREEE (reference sequence). This CDR3 reads CASSFSQGAYTGELFF. The CDR3 region has the DNA TGTGCCAGCAGCTTTTCCCAGGGGGCGTACACCGGGGAGCTGTTTTTT.

This clone was found once. This chain uses TRBV5-4 with TRBJ2-7, with TRBD1 matching 8 bases. Germline CDR1 is SGHNT and CDR2 is YYREEE (reference sequence). The CDR3 spans 15 residues. The J segment lost 3 bases and the V segment lost 4 bases, leaving 9 bases of the junction unmatched. CDR3 DNA sequence: TGTGCCAGCAGCCCATCCCAGGGGGCGATCTACGAGCAGTACTTC. Translating gives CASSPSQGAIYEQYF.

V and J are TRBV18 and TRBJ1-3, with a possible D match to TRBD1 (5 bases). CDR1 is KGHSH, CDR2 LQKENI, per germline. Deletions cut 2 bases from V and 0 bases from J, with 11 bases between. The CDR3 has 16 residues. The CDR3 DNA follows: TGTGCCAGCTCACCAACGACAGCTTACTCTGGAAACACCATATATTTT. Translating it yields CASSPTTAYSGNTIYF.

There are a few counts of this clone. CDR3 amino acids: CSATISYEQYF. The CDR3 region has the DNA TGCAGTGCTACTATCTCCTACGAGCAGTACTTC. The V call is TRBV20-1, the J call TRBJ2-7; D unclear. CDR3 length: 11 residues. From germline, CDR1 is DFQATT and CDR2 SNEGSKA (reference sequence). The V end lost 4 bases, the J end lost 0 bases, and 4 bases lay between the germline ends.

The rearrangement links TRBV28 to TRBJ2-1, with 8 bases fitting TRBD2. V was pared by 3 bases and J by 8 bases, with 9 bases of the junction left unmatched. This CDR3 has 15 amino acids. Germline values: CDR1 MDHEN, CDR2 SYDVKM. This chain's CDR3 is CASSFFRTSRDEQFF. DNA for the CDR3: TGTGCCAGCAGTTTCTTTCGGACTAGCAGAGATGAGCAGTTCTTC.

This clone was picked up a small number of times. CDR3 protein: CASSIQGAPGTEAFF. CDR3 bases: TGTGCCAGTAGTATTCAGGGGGCCCCGGGCACTGAAGCTTTCTTT. The chain has TRBV19 and TRBJ1-1; 8 nucleotides match TRBD1. Germline V gene lookup returns CDR1 LNHDA and CDR2 SQIVND (reference sequence). V was pared by 3 bases and J by 4 bases, with 7 bases of the junction left unmatched. The CDR3 is made up of 15 amino acids.

The chain is built from TRBV28 and TRBJ2-5, with 7 bases lining up with TRBD1. V lost 6 bases, J lost 2 bases, and 3 bases stayed unmatched. The germline CDR1 and CDR2 sequences are MDHEN and SYDVKM. The CDR3 runs to 13 residues. CDR3 residues: CASSGTAQETQYF. The DNA of the CDR3 is TGTGCCAGCAGCGGGACAGCTCAAGAGACCCAGTACTTC.

The chain links TRBV5-6 to TRBJ2-5, with TRBD1 as a possible D gene (7 bases). The DNA end lines up better with TRBJ2-7; the J call may be wrong. The CDR3 contains 13 residues. Germline V gene sequence: CDR1 SGHDT, CDR2 YYEEEE. This chain's CDR3 is CATSAGQRYEQYF. The CDR3 DNA sequence: TGTGCCACCTCCGCGGGACAGCGATACGAGCAGTACTTC.

The chain has TRBV4-3 and TRBJ2-7, with D maybe TRBD2 (6 bases). Germline V gene sequence: CDR1 LGHNA, CDR2 YSLEER. This CDR3 is built from 14 residues. The germline V and J ends were trimmed by 2 bases and 1 base, with 9 bases remaining between them. CDR3 nucleotides: TGCGCCAGCAGCCAATTTGCGGGATCCTACGAGCAGTACTTC. It specifies CASSQFAGSYEQYF.

V and J are TRBV9 and TRBJ1-3; D call uncertain. The CDR3 is 16 amino acids. V was trimmed by 3 bases and J by 3 bases, leaving 16 bases between them. The germline V gene has CDR1 SGDLS and CDR2 YYNGEE. CDR3 coding DNA: TGTGCCAGCAGCGGAGGAGGAGGGAAGGGTGGAAACACCATATATTTT. It specifies CASSGGGGKGGNTIYF. Full variable domain (rest looked up from reference TRBV9 and TRBJ1-3): DSGVTQTPKHLITATGQRVTLRCSPRSGDLSVYWYQQSLDQGLQFLIQYYNGEERAKGNILERFSAQQFPDLHSELNLSSLELGDSALYFCASSGGGGKGGNTIYFGEGSWLTVV.

The V gene is TRBV2, the J gene TRBJ2-7, with TRBD1 matching over 8 bases. This CDR3 has 15 residues. After removal of 6 bases from V and 7 bases from J, the junction contained 14 bases not matched to a gene. The germline gives CDR1 SNHLY, CDR2 FYNNEI. The CDR3 reads CASRSRQGSTGEQYF. The CDR3 DNA reads TGTGCCAGCAGATCCAGACAGGGGAGTACGGGGGAGCAGTACTTC.

This sequence joins TRBV28 and TRBJ2-7, with a possible D match to TRBD1 (6 bases). Germline V gene lookup returns CDR1 MDHEN and CDR2 SYDVKM. This CDR3 region has 16 residues. The V end lost 2 bases, the J end lost 5 bases, and 19 bases lay between the germline ends. The CDR3 loop reads CASSLRGSAGPNEQYF. CDR3 DNA: TGTGCCAGCAGTTTAAGGGGGTCCGCAGGGCCCAACGAGCAGTACTTC.

This clone was seen only a few times. The rearrangement links TRBV6-5 to TRBJ2-1; 7 bases fit TRBD2. CDR1 and CDR2 from the germline V gene are MNHEY and SVGAGI. With V trimmed by 5 bases and J by 3 bases, 4 bases remained unmatched. This CDR3 has 14 residues. The CDR3 DNA reads as TGTGCCAGCAGTCGTACGGGGGGCTACAATGAGCAGTTCTTC. Encoded protein: CASSRTGGYNEQFF.

The chain uses TRBV27 and TRBJ2-7; D is possibly TRBD2 (6 bases). The CDR3 spans 14 residues. V lost 1 base, J lost 4 bases, and 11 bases lay in between. Germline CDR1 is MNHEY and CDR2 is SMNVEV (reference sequence). As DNA, the CDR3 is TGTGCCAGCAGTTTATTAGGTCGGGAGTACGAGCAGTACTTC. Its translation: CASSLLGREYEQYF.

The genes are TRBV7-7 and TRBJ2-5, with 9 positions matching TRBD1. The CDR3 contains 13 residues. Per germline, CDR1 SSHAT and CDR2 FNYEAQ (reference sequence). The trim removed 5 bases at V and 4 bases at J, leaving 2 bases unmatched. The CDR3 DNA follows: TGTGCCAGCAGCACAGGGGGCGTAGAGACCCAGTACTTC. Translation: CASSTGGVETQYF.

The V gene is TRBV10-3, the J gene TRBJ2-1; D perhaps matches TRBD1 (6 bases). Trimming removed 5 bases from V and 2 bases from J, with 13 bases in between. The germline gives CDR1 ENHRY, CDR2 SYGVKD. The CDR3 loop spans 15 amino acids. CDR3 amino acids: CAISRQAGAYNEQFF. DNA for the CDR3: TGTGCCATCAGTCGGCAGGCAGGGGCCTACAATGAGCAGTTCTTC.

This chain links TRBV28 with TRBJ1-2; 7 positions match TRBD1. V trimming: 7 bases; J trimming: 2 bases; junction bases outside the gene matches: 13. Germline V CDR1 and CDR2: MDHEN, SYDVKM. This CDR3 comprises 16 residues. CDR3 in amino acids: CASNPVPGTANYGYTF. CDR3 bases: TGTGCCAGCAACCCCGTTCCCGGGACAGCAAACTATGGCTACACCTTC.

The chain is built from TRBV11-2 and TRBJ1-2, with 7 bases identical to TRBD1. The V gene end was trimmed by 2 bases and the J gene end by 4 bases; junction bases not matched to a gene: 13. Germline CDR1 SGHAT, CDR2 FQNNGV. This CDR3 region has 17 residues. CDR3 bases: TGTGCCAGCAGCTTAAAATCGGGACAGAGCGAATCCTATGGCTACACCTTC. The encoded protein is CASSLKSGQSESYGYTF.

The chain combines TRBV4-1 with TRBJ2-5, with TRBD2 matching 14 bases. The V segment lost 4 bases and the J segment 5 bases; nucleotides outside the gene matches: 9. The CDR3 totals 17 residues. CDR1 is MGHRA, CDR2 YSYEKL, per germline. As DNA, the CDR3 is TGCGCCAGCAGCCCGGGACTAGCGGGAGAATGGCGTGAGACCCAGTACTTC. Residues: CASSPGLAGEWRETQYF.

Only one count was recorded for this clone. The chain carries TRBV6-5 and TRBJ2-2, with D possibly being TRBD2 (6 bases). CDR3 length equals 13 residues. Per the germline V gene, CDR1 is MNHEY and CDR2 is SVGAGI. V lost 4 bases and J lost 6, with 9 bases in between. The CDR3 DNA reads TGTGCCAGCAGTTCCCCGGGGGCCGGGGAGCTGTTTTTT. Translation: CASSSPGAGELFF.

The chain employs TRBV6-6 and TRBJ1-3, with D uncertain. Germline assignment: CDR1 MNHNY and CDR2 SVGAGI (reference sequence). V gave up 7 bases and J gave up 2 bases, with 12 bases separating them. This CDR3 is built from 14 residues. Here the CDR3 DNA reads TGTGCCAGCAAAAGGGAGACGGCTGGAAACACCATATATTTT. Residues: CASKRETAGNTIYF.

This chain uses TRBV2 with TRBJ2-3; a weak D match, TRBD1 (6 bases). From germline, CDR1 is SNHLY and CDR2 FYNNEI. The CDR3 has 15 amino acids. The V and J ends lost 6 bases and 2 bases respectively, with 15 bases between them. Here the CDR3 DNA reads TGTGCCAGCAGCGCCGTATGGGACAACACAGATACGCAGTATTTT. It is translated as CASSAVWDNTDTQYF.

The rearrangement uses TRBV5-1 and TRBJ2-2; TRBD1 agrees at 7 bases. V was pared by 2 bases and J by 3 bases, with 1 base of the junction left unmatched. The CDR3 totals 14 residues. Germline CDR1 SGHRS, CDR2 YFSETQ. The CDR3 region has the DNA TGCGCCAGCAGCTTTGACAGGGACACCGGGGAGCTGTTTTTT. Amino acid sequence: CASSFDRDTGELFF.

This rearrangement joins TRBV18 to TRBJ2-7; D call uncertain. CDR1 and CDR2 (germline): KGHSH, LQKENI. This CDR3 is 13 amino acids long. The ends were cut back, 3 bases at V and 3 bases at J, with 9 bases in the middle. CDR3 nucleotide sequence: TGTGCCAGCTCACCCTCTAACCGCTACGAGCAGTACTTC. Encoded protein: CASSPSNRYEQYF.